The clone carrying this T cell receptor beta chain was seen ten or more times. The sample originates from a study of neurological immune-mediated disorders. The time point is: longitudinal time-point 1 (baseline). One entry per CDR3 protein results from TCRdb running MiXCR on the 5' RACE reads. The data show some 37,000 distinct CDR3 sequences, 3.2% seen once. The CDR3 runs to 14 residues. The trim removed 3 bases at V and 7 bases at J, leaving 6 bases unmatched. Germline CDR1 is MGHDK and CDR2 is SYGVNS. The V gene is TRBV25-1, the J gene TRBJ2-1, with 7 nucleotides matching TRBD1. The receptor's source is a woman in her sixties or seventies with multiple sclerosis. Sequencing input: PBMCs. The CDR3 DNA sequence: TGTGCCAGCAGTGAGCCAGGGGGAAGGAATGAGCAGTTCTTC. This codes for CASSEPGGRNEQFF. Together with reference TRBV25-1 and TRBJ2-1, the CDR3 gives the full variable domain: EADIYQTPRYLVIGTGKKITLECSQTMGHDKMYWYQQDPGMELHLIHYSYGVNSTEKGDLSSESTVSRIRTEHFPLTLESARPSHTSQYLCASSEPGGRNEQFFGPGTRLTVL.